This T cell receptor beta chain was documented in a study of cytomegalovirus exposure and HLA in healthy donors. V shed 5 bases and J shed 6 bases, with 8 bases lying between them. Germline V gene lookup returns CDR1 SGHVS and CDR2 FNYEAQ. This CDR3 region has 11 residues. The PCR was carried out with 60 Vbeta primers and 13 Jbeta primers. Method: immunoSEQ multiplex PCR; TCRdb's copy keeps in-frame clones and lacks some. The sample carries about 160,000 clones, around 76% recorded once. This receptor was identified in a girl between 5 and 17 years old in good health and CMV-seropositive. Material for sequencing was PBMCs. The V gene is TRBV7-6, the J gene TRBJ2-7; tentative D call: TRBD1 (5 bases). CDR3: CASSPGFEQYF. The CDR3 DNA reads as TGTGCCAGCAGCCCAGGGTTCGAGCAGTACTTC.